What follows are 29 T cell receptor beta chains derived from one specimen sequenced in a study of T cells after yellow fever vaccination. TCRdb itself ran the 5' RACE reads through MiXCR, one entry per CDR3 protein. The profile shows a few hundred thousand distinct CDR3 sequences, less than 4.5% of them singletons. The starting material was PBMCs, obtained on the day of the yellow fever booster vaccination. The receptor source for this set is a man aged 18 to 30 who received the YFV17D yellow fever vaccine.

This rearrangement joins TRBV7-9 to TRBJ1-5; no reliable D call. The germline CDR1 and CDR2 sequences are SEHNR and FQNEAQ (reference sequence). This CDR3 is built from 11 residues. Trimming took off 7 bases at V and 5 bases at J, with 6 bases between the two ends. For the CDR3, the DNA is TGTGCCAGCAAGACCCATCAGCCCCAGCATTTT. Translated: CASKTHQPQHF. Full variable domain (missing parts from reference TRBV7-9 and TRBJ1-5): DTGVSQNPRHKITKRGQNVTFRCDPISEHNRLYWYRQTLGQGPEFLTYFQNEAQLEKSRLLSDRFSAERPKGSFSTLEIQRTEQGDSAMYLCASKTHQPQHFGDGTRLSIL.

CDR3 DNA sequence: TGTGCCAGCAGCTTCCCAGGGATTCAAGAGACCCAGTACTTC. Translating it yields CASSFPGIQETQYF. The V call is TRBV5-4, the J call TRBJ2-5; tentatively, D is TRBD1 (5 bases). Germline V gene sequence: CDR1 SGHNT, CDR2 YYREEE (reference sequence). Trimming cost V 2 bases and J 2 bases, with 10 bases left between them. The CDR3 has 14 amino acids. The complete variable domain, with remaining parts taken from reference TRBV5-4 and TRBJ2-5, reads ETGVTQSPTHLIKTRGQQVTLRCSSQSGHNTVSWYQQALGQGPQFIFQYYREEENGRGNFPPRFSGLQFPNYSSELNVNALELDDSALYLCASSFPGIQETQYFGPGTRLLVL.

This clonotype was observed many times. The rearrangement uses TRBV28 and TRBJ1-1, with D possibly matching TRBD1 (5 bases). The germline V gene has CDR1 MDHEN and CDR2 SYDVKM. V was cut by 6 bases and J by 3 bases, with 23 bases left in between. CDR3 length: 17 amino acids. The CDR3 sequence is CASSRTLWGSGDTEAFF. CDR3 sequence (DNA): TGTGCCAGCAGCCGAACCCTATGGGGGAGTGGAGACACTGAAGCTTTCTTT.

The J gene is TRBJ2-7, the V gene TRBV20-1, with 11 bases lining up with TRBD2. The CDR3 contains 13 residues. The germline gives CDR1 DFQATT, CDR2 SNEGSKA (reference sequence). The J segment lost 2 bases and the V segment lost 5 bases, leaving 2 bases of the junction unmatched. The CDR3 DNA reads TGCAGTGCTCTAGCGGGGGGTACCTACGAGCAGTACTTC. Translating gives CSALAGGTYEQYF.

This chain links TRBV24-1 with TRBJ2-5; TRBD1 aligns across 8 bases. The CDR3 is 15 residues long. Germline assignment: CDR1 KGHDR and CDR2 SFDVKD. The trim removed 3 bases at V and 5 bases at J, leaving 7 bases unmatched. The CDR3 protein is CATSDPDRGWETQYF. The CDR3 region has the DNA TGTGCCACCAGTGATCCCGACAGGGGTTGGGAGACCCAGTACTTC.

This clonotype was detected ten times or more. V gene TRBV5-1 combines with J gene TRBJ2-5, with 13 bases lining up with TRBD2. Germline V lookup: CDR1 SGHRS, CDR2 YFSETQ. This CDR3 comprises 15 residues. Trimming removed 0 bases from V and 4 bases from J; junction bases left unmatched: 0. CDR3 amino acids: CASSLGTSGGETQYF. As DNA, the CDR3 is TGCGCCAGCAGCTTGGGGACTAGCGGGGGAGAGACCCAGTACTTC.

The V and J genes are TRBV12-3 or TRBV12-4 and TRBJ1-5; D uncertain. The V end lost 5 bases, the J end lost 2 bases, and 7 bases lay between the germline ends. CDR3 length: 13 residues. In DNA form, the CDR3 reads TGTGCCAGCAGTCCCATTGGCAATCAGCCCCAGCATTTT. Translated, it gives CASSPIGNQPQHF.

The V and J genes are TRBV15 and TRBJ1-2; D unresolved. CDR1 is LNHNV, CDR2 YYDKDF, per germline (reference sequence). Trimming took off 3 bases at V and 1 base at J, with 18 bases between the two ends. This CDR3 contains 17 residues. The CDR3 DNA reads TGTGCCACCAGCAGTGCTTTATCGGACTCCCTTAACTATGGCTACACCTTC. It encodes CATSSALSDSLNYGYTF.

This clonotype has only a few counts. V is TRBV7-2 and J is TRBJ2-7, with a possible D match to TRBD1 (6 bases). The germline V gene has CDR1 SGHTA and CDR2 FQGNSA. The CDR3 contains 16 residues. Trimming removed 5 bases from V and 3 bases from J, with 20 bases in between. The CDR3 bases are TGTGCCAGCAGCCCTGAGACAGGCGAACCGGGCTACGAGCAGTACGTC. Translation: CASSPETGEPGYEQYV.

This clonotype occurred a few times. This sequence joins TRBV19 and TRBJ1-6; 8 bases fit TRBD1. The CDR3 runs 13 residues. V was pared by 7 bases and J by 7 bases, with 3 bases of the junction left unmatched. Per the germline V gene, CDR1 is LNHDA and CDR2 is SQIVND (reference sequence). CDR3 DNA: TGTGCCAGTAAGGGACAGGAGAATTCACCCCTCCACTTT. Amino acid sequence: CASKGQENSPLHF.

The chain is built from TRBV20-1 and TRBJ2-7; 10 bases map to TRBD2. Germline V lookup: CDR1 DFQATT, CDR2 SNEGSKA (reference sequence). The V segment lost 4 bases and the J segment 4 bases; nucleotides outside the gene matches: 25. The CDR3 totals 20 residues. This CDR3 reads CSAMAVIQSGGALYSYEQYV. As DNA, the CDR3 is TGCAGTGCTATGGCCGTCATTCAAAGCGGGGGGGCTCTCTACTCTTACGAGCAGTACGTC.

This clonotype has more than one count but fewer than ten. The rearrangement joins TRBV19 to TRBJ1-5, with a possible D match to TRBD1 (6 bases). The CDR3 totals 15 residues. V was trimmed by 0 bases and J by 6 bases, leaving 12 bases between them. CDR1 is LNHDA, CDR2 SQIVND, per germline (reference sequence). The CDR3 protein is CASSIEGQSSQPQHF. The CDR3 DNA is TGTGCCAGTAGTATAGAGGGACAAAGCTCTCAGCCCCAGCATTTT.

This clonotype was seen many times. The rearrangement joins TRBV5-1 to TRBJ2-4, with D tentatively TRBD1 or TRBD2 (5 bases each). The CDR3 consists of 15 residues. V shed 4 bases and J shed 0 bases, with 11 bases lying between them. Per the germline V gene, CDR1 is SGHRS and CDR2 is YFSETQ. The CDR3 DNA sequence: TGCGCCAGCAGCGCATACGGGACAGCCAAAAACATTCAGTACTTC. Its translation is CASSAYGTAKNIQYF.

This clonotype came up many times. V gene TRBV5-1 combines with J gene TRBJ1-2, with D possibly matching TRBD1 (5 bases). Trimming cost V 2 bases and J 3 bases, with 8 bases left between them. Per the germline V gene, CDR1 is SGHRS and CDR2 is YFSETQ. This CDR3 spans 13 amino acids. CDR3 protein: CASSFTGDYGYTF. The CDR3 nucleotides are TGCGCCAGCAGCTTTACGGGGGACTATGGCTACACCTTC.

There are many counts of this clonotype. This chain uses TRBV4-3 with TRBJ1-3, with D possibly matching TRBD1 (6 bases). CDR1 is LGHNA, CDR2 YSLEER, per germline. V was pared by 1 base and J by 0 bases, with 7 bases between. The CDR3 sequence is 15 residues long. The CDR3 bases are TGCGCCAGCAGCCAAGGGACAGCCTCTGGAAACACCATATATTTT. Its translation: CASSQGTASGNTIYF.

This clonotype was found many times. The chain has TRBV5-1 and TRBJ2-1, with D perhaps TRBD1 (5 bases). Trimming left V 4 bases short and J 1 base short, with 9 bases between. There are 14 residues in the CDR3. Per germline, CDR1 SGHRS and CDR2 YFSETQ. CDR3: CASSQDRSYNEQFF. The CDR3 bases are TGCGCCAGCAGCCAAGACAGATCCTACAATGAGCAGTTCTTC.

This chain joins TRBV27 and TRBJ2-7; perhaps TRBD1 as D (5 bases). CDR1 is MNHEY and CDR2 is SMNVEV in the germline V gene (reference sequence). Trimming took off 5 bases at V and 3 bases at J, with 17 bases between the two ends. CDR3 length equals 15 residues. In DNA, the CDR3 is TGTGCCAGCAGTCGCCCCCGCGACAGCCACTACGAGCAGTACGTC. It yields the protein CASSRPRDSHYEQYV.

This clonotype appeared a few times. The chain has TRBV5-1 and TRBJ1-6, with TRBD1 matching over 8 bases. This CDR3 has 14 amino acids. J lost 7 bases, V lost 6 bases, and 6 bases had no gene match. CDR1 SGHRS and CDR2 YFSETQ come from the germline V gene. CDR3 residues: CASIGGQGNSPLHF. CDR3 sequence (DNA): TGCGCCAGCATCGGAGGACAGGGAAATTCACCCCTCCACTTT.

Ten or more counts support this clonotype. The chain joins TRBV4-2 to TRBJ2-5; 7 bases fit TRBD2. Per germline, CDR1 LGHNA and CDR2 YNFKEQ. Trimming at V came to 0 bases and at J to 4 bases, leaving 8 bases not matched to a gene. The CDR3 has 16 amino acids. The CDR3 nucleotides read TGTGCCAGCAGCCAAGATCTTGGGTGGGGGGGAGAGACCCAGTACTTC. Residues: CASSQDLGWGGETQYF.

This clonotype was observed many times. The gene calls are TRBV3-1 and TRBJ1-6; TRBD1 agrees at 11 bases. The germline V gene encodes CDR1 LGHDT and CDR2 YNNKEL (reference sequence). The CDR3 has 15 residues. J was trimmed by 7 bases and V by 1 base; bases with no gene match: 0. CDR3 nucleotide sequence: TGTGCCAGCAGCCAAGGGACAGGGGGCAATTCACCCCTCCACTTT. The encoded protein is CASSQGTGGNSPLHF.

There are many counts of this clonotype. The V and J genes are TRBV5-1 and TRBJ2-3; TRBD1 agrees at 9 bases. CDR3 length: 14 amino acids. With 4 bases clipped from V and 5 bases from J, the junction kept 5 bases outside the gene matches. In germline, CDR1 is SGHRS, CDR2 YFSETQ. CDR3: CASSKGQGQDTQYF. CDR3 DNA: TGCGCCAGCAGCAAGGGACAGGGTCAAGATACGCAGTATTTT.

This clonotype showed up many times. The rearrangement joins TRBV18 to TRBJ2-1; maybe TRBD1 (6 bases). The V gene lost 6 bases and the J gene lost 3 bases, with 9 bases spanning the gap. Germline CDR1 KGHSH, CDR2 LQKENI. The CDR3 has 13 residues. The CDR3, as DNA: TGTGCCAGCTCTGGGACATTCTACAATGAGCAGTTCTTC. Its translation: CASSGTFYNEQFF.

This rearrangement joins TRBV5-1 to TRBJ2-7; D is ambiguous. Trimming shortened V by 3 bases and J by 2 bases, and 12 bases separated the two germline ends. This CDR3 has 14 amino acids. Germline CDR1 SGHRS, CDR2 YFSETQ. The CDR3 protein is CASSSDDHPYEQYF. The CDR3 DNA reads as TGCGCCAGCAGCTCAGACGACCATCCCTACGAGCAGTACTTC.

This clonotype was detected a few times. The V call is TRBV2, the J call TRBJ2-5, with 10 bases matching TRBD1. This CDR3 has 14 amino acids. J lost 8 bases, V lost 6 bases, and 9 bases had no gene match. The germline V gene has CDR1 SNHLY and CDR2 FYNNEI. CDR3 bases: TGTGCCAGCAGCCGAGTAGGGACAGGGGCCACCCAGTACTTC. It codes for CASSRVGTGATQYF.

The chain employs TRBV28 and TRBJ2-2, with 7 bases matching TRBD2. V gave up 8 bases and J gave up 4 bases; unmatched junction bases: 7. This CDR3 contains 14 residues. In germline, CDR1 is MDHEN, CDR2 SYDVKM. In DNA, the CDR3 is TGTGCCAGCCAGGGCGGGGGAGGCACCGGGGAGCTGTTTTTT. Amino acids: CASQGGGGTGELFF.

The CDR3: CASNLRSGSKTYGYTF. CDR3 nucleotide sequence: TGTGCCAGCAACCTGCGGTCCGGTTCCAAGACCTATGGCTACACCTTC. This sequence joins TRBV5-6 and TRBJ1-2; D gene unclear. This CDR3 is 16 amino acids long. Germline V lookup: CDR1 SGHDT, CDR2 YYEEEE. V lost 6 bases and J 4 bases, leaving 22 bases between the germline ends.

This clonotype was detected a few times. The chain is built from TRBV20-1 and TRBJ2-1; the D gene is possibly TRBD2 (6 bases). CDR3 length: 16 amino acids. The germline V gene has CDR1 DFQATT and CDR2 SNEGSKA (reference sequence). V gave up 2 bases and J gave up 10 bases, with 24 bases separating them. The CDR3 region is CSARSPVGPRGDEQFF. In DNA, the CDR3 is TGCAGTGCTAGATCTCCAGTGGGCCCTCGCGGGGACGAGCAGTTCTTC.

The genes are TRBV12-3 or TRBV12-4 and TRBJ2-1, with TRBD1 identical over 7 bases. V shed 6 bases, J shed 9 bases, and the junction held 11 bases outside the gene matches. The CDR3 totals 14 residues. The CDR3 DNA follows: TGTGCCAGCAGCAGGTTGGGACAGCTTGGTGAGCAGTTCTTC. This translates into CASSRLGQLGEQFF.

This clonotype occurred many times. The chain links TRBV18 to TRBJ2-1; no reliable D call. This CDR3 is built from 16 residues. Germline CDR1 KGHSH, CDR2 LQKENI. Trimming cost V 3 bases and J 3 bases, with 15 bases left between them. CDR3: CASSPRGGSHYNEQFF. The CDR3 DNA reads as TGTGCCAGCTCACCGCGCGGCGGAAGCCACTACAATGAGCAGTTCTTC.